A selection of T cell receptor beta chains follows, all from one sample in a study of blood T cell repertoires in COVID-19. Produced via immunoSEQ multiplex PCR; TCRdb's table is partial and in-frame only. The sample lists fewer than 250,000 clones; around 85% were seen once. The sequencing sample was made of peripheral blood. These receptors all come from a woman aged 50 to 60 with acute or convalescent COVID-19. The CDR3 runs from the conserved cysteine through the conserved F or W. D genes are given only for firm matches. Expanded clones are given a class, and other clones once, few, many or no size at all.

d_gene: -; j_gene: TRBJ2-6; abundance: -; v_gene: TRBV27; CDR3nt: TGTGCCAGCAGTTTGCGCTTGGACTCCTTCTCTGGGGCCAACGTCCTGACTTTC; CDR3aa: CASSLRLDSFSGANVLTF
d_gene: TRBD2; j_gene: TRBJ2-1; abundance: once; v_gene: TRBV7-8; CDR3nt: TGTGCCAGCAGCTTATTACTAGCGTACCACAATGAGCAGTTCTTC; CDR3aa: CASSLLLAYHNEQFF
d_gene: -; j_gene: TRBJ2-1; abundance: -; v_gene: TRBV10-3; CDR3nt: TGTGCCATCAGGGAGACTAGATACCATGAGCAGTTCTTC; CDR3aa: CAIRETRYHEQFF
d_gene: TRBD2; j_gene: TRBJ2-2; abundance: many; v_gene: TRBV9; CDR3nt: TGTGCCAGCAGCGTAGACGGGAGGGCCTACACCGGGGAGCTGTTTTTT; CDR3aa: CASSVDGRAYTGELFF
d_gene: -; j_gene: TRBJ2-3; abundance: -; v_gene: TRBV11-2; CDR3nt: TGTGCCAGCAGCTTAGGTGGACAGCGAAGCACAGATACGCAGTATTTT; CDR3aa: CASSLGGQRSTDTQYF
d_gene: -; j_gene: TRBJ2-7; abundance: few; v_gene: TRBV2; CDR3nt: TGTGCCAGCAGTGACCGGGGAACCTACGAGCAGTACTTC; CDR3aa: CASSDRGTYEQYF
d_gene: -; j_gene: TRBJ2-7; abundance: -; v_gene: TRBV4-3; CDR3nt: TGCGCCAGCAGCCCAACCGCAGGGGAAACGGGGGAGCAGTACTTC; CDR3aa: CASSPTAGETGEQYF
d_gene: TRBD1; j_gene: TRBJ1-5; abundance: once; v_gene: TRBV5-1; CDR3nt: TGCGCCAGCAGCTTTGAGGGGGCCGGCAATCAGCCCCAGCATTTT; CDR3aa: CASSFEGAGNQPQHF
d_gene: -; j_gene: TRBJ2-3; abundance: once; v_gene: TRBV15; CDR3nt: TGTGCCACCAGATCTAGAGGATCCCTCACAGATACGCAGTATTTT; CDR3aa: CATRSRGSLTDTQYF
d_gene: -; j_gene: TRBJ1-6; abundance: -; v_gene: TRBV5-1; CDR3nt: TGCGCCAGCAGCTTGGTAGGGACAAGGAACGCCAATTCACCCCTCCACTTT; CDR3aa: CASSLVGTRNANSPLHF
d_gene: -; j_gene: TRBJ1-2; abundance: -; v_gene: TRBV27; CDR3nt: TGTGCCAGCAGTTTTTCAAGTAACGGCAGGGGCTACTATGGCTACACCTTC; CDR3aa: CASSFSSNGRGYYGYTF
d_gene: TRBD1; j_gene: TRBJ2-7; abundance: -; v_gene: TRBV5-1; CDR3nt: TGCGCCAGCAGCCGACAGGGGGGGAGTTCCTACGAGCAGTACTTC; CDR3aa: CASSRQGGSSYEQYF
d_gene: TRBD1; j_gene: TRBJ1-3; abundance: -; v_gene: TRBV10-3; CDR3nt: TGTGCCATCAGTGAGTCGAGGGACAGAGGGTATTTT; CDR3aa: CAISESRDRGYF
d_gene: TRBD1; j_gene: TRBJ1-1; abundance: -; v_gene: TRBV6-5; CDR3nt: TGTGCCAGCAGAAGGACAGGGGTCCGCGGTGAAGCTTTCTTT; CDR3aa: CASRRTGVRGEAFF
d_gene: TRBD1; j_gene: TRBJ1-6; abundance: -; v_gene: TRBV24-1; CDR3nt: TGTGCCACCAGTGATTTGCAAGGGGGACAGATTAATTCACCCCTCCACTTT; CDR3aa: CATSDLQGGQINSPLHF
d_gene: TRBD1; j_gene: TRBJ1-2; abundance: -; v_gene: TRBV16; CDR3nt: TGTGCCAGCAGCCAATCAAGGGGGCTTAGGGATGGCTACACCTTC; CDR3aa: CASSQSRGLRDGYTF
d_gene: TRBD2; j_gene: TRBJ2-5; abundance: -; v_gene: TRBV9; CDR3nt: TGTGCCAGCAGCGTAGTGACTAGCGGCGCGGGGGAGACCCAGTACTTC; CDR3aa: CASSVVTSGAGETQYF
d_gene: TRBD2; j_gene: TRBJ2-4; abundance: -; v_gene: TRBV28; CDR3nt: TGTGCCAGCAGTTTATTGGGGGCTAGCGGGGGACTAGCCAAAAACATTCAGTACTTC; CDR3aa: CASSLLGASGGLAKNIQYF
d_gene: -; j_gene: TRBJ1-2; abundance: -; v_gene: TRBV14; CDR3nt: TGTGCCAGCAGCCCAGCGGGCGGGTCTGGAGGCTACACCTTC; CDR3aa: CASSPAGGSGGYTF
d_gene: -; j_gene: TRBJ2-7; abundance: -; v_gene: TRBV5-1; CDR3nt: TGCGCCAGCAGCTTGGCGCCACTCCCAACCTACGAGCAGTACTTC; CDR3aa: CASSLAPLPTYEQYF
d_gene: -; j_gene: TRBJ2-5; abundance: -; v_gene: TRBV11-2; CDR3nt: TGTGCCAGCAGCATCGTCGGGACACCTCAAGAGACCCAGTACTTC; CDR3aa: CASSIVGTPQETQYF
d_gene: -; j_gene: TRBJ1-6; abundance: -; v_gene: TRBV18; CDR3nt: TGTGCCAGCTCGCCAAAGACAGGCGAAACCCTCCACTTT; CDR3aa: CASSPKTGETLHF
d_gene: TRBD1; j_gene: TRBJ2-5; abundance: -; v_gene: TRBV5-1; CDR3nt: TGCGCCAGCAGTTCCACGGGACAGTTAAACCAAGAGACCCAGTACTTC; CDR3aa: CASSSTGQLNQETQYF
d_gene: -; j_gene: TRBJ2-2; abundance: -; v_gene: TRBV5-4; CDR3nt: TGTGCCAGCAGATCAAACACCGGGGAGCTGTTTTTT; CDR3aa: CASRSNTGELFF
d_gene: -; j_gene: TRBJ2-3; abundance: -; v_gene: TRBV10-3; CDR3nt: TGTGCCATCAGTGAGCATGCAGATACGCAGTATTTT; CDR3aa: CAISEHADTQYF
d_gene: -; j_gene: TRBJ2-7; abundance: -; v_gene: TRBV9; CDR3nt: TGTGCCAGCAGCGTAGGGTTGAATCCACTTTACGAGCAGTACTTC; CDR3aa: CASSVGLNPLYEQYF
d_gene: TRBD1; j_gene: TRBJ2-1; abundance: once; v_gene: TRBV20-1; CDR3nt: TGCAGTGCTAGTATCAGGGGGCGCAGAGATGAGCAGTTCTTC; CDR3aa: CSASIRGRRDEQFF
d_gene: TRBD1; j_gene: TRBJ1-5; abundance: few; v_gene: TRBV6-5; CDR3nt: TGTGCCAGCACCAGCGCGACAGGGGCCAATCAGCCCCAGCATTTT; CDR3aa: CASTSATGANQPQHF
d_gene: TRBD1; j_gene: TRBJ2-2; abundance: once; v_gene: TRBV24-1; CDR3nt: TGTGCCACCAGTGACCCGGGACAGAAAACCGGGGAGCTGTTTTTT; CDR3aa: CATSDPGQKTGELFF
d_gene: -; j_gene: TRBJ2-7; abundance: -; v_gene: TRBV18; CDR3nt: TGTGCCAGCTCACCCCAGGGAAGCGGGCTTGACGAGCAGTACTTC; CDR3aa: CASSPQGSGLDEQYF
d_gene: -; j_gene: TRBJ1-5; abundance: -; v_gene: TRBV28; CDR3nt: TGTGCCAGCAGGAAACAGGGTCTACAGCCCCAGCATTTT; CDR3aa: CASRKQGLQPQHF
d_gene: -; j_gene: TRBJ1-2; abundance: -; v_gene: TRBV15; CDR3nt: TGTGCCACCAGCAGAGGAGGCGCGGGGGGCGATCACTATGGCTACACCTTC; CDR3aa: CATSRGGAGGDHYGYTF
d_gene: -; j_gene: TRBJ2-4; abundance: -; v_gene: TRBV20-1; CDR3nt: TGCAGTGCGGGCCAGGCCGCTCAGTACTTC; CDR3aa: CSAGQAAQYF
d_gene: TRBD1; j_gene: TRBJ2-7; abundance: -; v_gene: TRBV18; CDR3nt: TGTGCCAGCTCACCGGCGAGAGGACAGGGAGGTTACTCCTACGAGCAGTACTTC; CDR3aa: CASSPARGQGGYSYEQYF
d_gene: TRBD1; j_gene: TRBJ1-4; abundance: -; v_gene: TRBV5-8; CDR3nt: TGTGCCAGCAGCTCTCGGGACAGTATCGGTGAAAAACTGTTTTTT; CDR3aa: CASSSRDSIGEKLFF
d_gene: TRBD1; j_gene: TRBJ1-2; abundance: -; v_gene: TRBV24-1; CDR3nt: TGTGCCACCTCCTCAACCGATTACAGGGGAGGCCGGTATGGCTACACCTTC; CDR3aa: CATSSTDYRGGRYGYTF
d_gene: TRBD2; j_gene: TRBJ2-3; abundance: -; v_gene: TRBV5-4; CDR3nt: TGTGCCAGCAGCCCCGGGGGGGGGAATACGCAGTATTTT; CDR3aa: CASSPGGGNTQYF
d_gene: -; j_gene: TRBJ2-1; abundance: -; v_gene: TRBV6-5; CDR3nt: TGTGCCAGCAGTTACTCGGAGGGATATGAGCAGTTCTTC; CDR3aa: CASSYSEGYEQFF
d_gene: -; j_gene: TRBJ2-1; abundance: few; v_gene: TRBV6-6; CDR3nt: TGTGCCAGCAGTTACTCAGCGGGTAATTACAATGAGCAGTTCTTC; CDR3aa: CASSYSAGNYNEQFF